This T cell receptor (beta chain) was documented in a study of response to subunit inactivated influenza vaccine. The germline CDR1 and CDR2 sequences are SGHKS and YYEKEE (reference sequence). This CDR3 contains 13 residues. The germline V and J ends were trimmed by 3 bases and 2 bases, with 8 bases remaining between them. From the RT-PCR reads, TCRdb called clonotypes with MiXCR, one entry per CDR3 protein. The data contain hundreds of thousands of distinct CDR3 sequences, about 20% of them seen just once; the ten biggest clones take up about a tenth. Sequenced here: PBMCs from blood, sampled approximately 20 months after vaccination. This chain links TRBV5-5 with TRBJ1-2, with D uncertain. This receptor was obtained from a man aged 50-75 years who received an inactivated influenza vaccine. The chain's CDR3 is CASSSSGNYGYTF. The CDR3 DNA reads TGTGCCAGCAGCTCCTCAGGAAACTATGGCTACACCTTC. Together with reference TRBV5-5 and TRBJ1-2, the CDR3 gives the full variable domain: DAGVTQSPTHLIKTRGQQVTLRCSPISGHKSVSWYQQVLGQGPQFIFQYYEKEERGRGNFPDRFSARQFPNYSSELNVNALLLGDSALYLCASSSSGNYGYTFGSGTRLTVV.